One sample yielded the 9 T cell receptor beta chains listed below, sequenced in a study of blood T cell repertoires in COVID-19. Only in-frame clones appear in the TCRdb table, and some are missing; sequencing was by immunoSEQ multiplex PCR. The repertoire holds around 250,000 clones, with about 90% as singletons. The specimen sequenced was peripheral blood. The receptor set was obtained from a man in his 60s with acute or convalescent COVID-19.

V usage is TRBV14 and J usage is TRBJ2-3, with D possibly matching TRBD1 (6 bases). This CDR3 contains 14 residues. CDR1 is SGHDN, CDR2 FVKESK, per germline. The ends were cut back, 0 bases at V and 6 bases at J, with 10 bases in the middle. CDR3 bases: TGTGCCAGCAGCCAAGAACAGGGATGGGATACGCAGTATTTT. This gives the protein CASSQEQGWDTQYF.

This clone showed up just a few times. CDR3 DNA: TGTGCCAGCAGCTTAGTAGGCGGGACAGGTCACGAGCAGTACTTC. It encodes CASSLVGGTGHEQYF. The chain joins TRBV7-9 to TRBJ2-7, with TRBD1 matching 8 bases. Germline values: CDR1 SEHNR, CDR2 FQNEAQ (reference sequence). The CDR3 sequence is 15 residues long. V shed 1 base and J 5 bases; nucleotides not matched to a gene: 7.

J is TRBJ1-2 and V is TRBV10-3; 8 bases map to TRBD1. The germline gives CDR1 ENHRY, CDR2 SYGVKD. V lost 2 bases to trimming and J lost 8 bases; unmatched junction nucleotides: 4. This CDR3 region has 13 residues. The CDR3 DNA sequence: TGTGCCATCAGTGAGAGACAGGGGCACGGCTACACCTTC. As protein: CAISERQGHGYTF.

J is TRBJ2-4 and V is TRBV4-3; D unclear. CDR1 LGHNA and CDR2 YSLEER come from the germline V gene. The CDR3 loop spans 14 amino acids. V shed 4 bases and J shed 5 bases, with 12 bases lying between them. Here the CDR3 reads CASSLDSSENIQYF. CDR3 DNA sequence: TGCGCCAGCAGCCTCGACTCGTCCGAAAACATTCAGTACTTC.

This clone was seen only once. V and J are TRBV6-6 and TRBJ1-1; weak D call: TRBD1 (6 bases). The germline V and J ends were trimmed by 6 bases and 1 base, with 15 bases remaining between them. CDR1 and CDR2 from the germline V gene are MNHNY and SVGAGI (reference sequence). The CDR3 runs 15 residues. The CDR3 here is CASSHTGQTNTEAFF. For the CDR3, the DNA is TGTGCCAGCAGCCACACAGGACAGACGAACACTGAAGCTTTCTTT.

The rearrangement uses TRBV12-3 or TRBV12-4 and TRBJ2-5; a weak D match, TRBD1 (6 bases). With 4 bases removed from V and 4 bases from J, the gap between germline ends came to 10 bases. The CDR3 length is 13 residues. The CDR3 loop is CASSSTGRETQYF. Written as DNA, the CDR3 is TGTGCCAGCAGTTCTACAGGGCGAGAGACCCAGTACTTC.

This rearrangement joins TRBV6-6 to TRBJ1-1, with D perhaps TRBD1 (5 bases). Germline loops: CDR1 MNHNY, CDR2 SVGAGI (reference sequence). The CDR3 loop spans 14 amino acids. Trimming left V 7 bases short and J 4 bases short, with 16 bases between. DNA of the CDR3: TGTGCCAGCACCATAGGGCAGGGAAGCACTGAAGCTTTCTTT. Translation gives CASTIGQGSTEAFF.

This chain links TRBV7-2 with TRBJ2-3, with 9 bases aligning to TRBD1. This CDR3 is built from 16 residues. CDR1 and CDR2 (germline): SGHTA, FQGNSA. V gave up 6 bases and J gave up 1 base; unmatched junction bases: 8. CDR3 residues: CASRITGGLGTDTQYF. DNA of the CDR3: TGTGCCAGCAGGATCACAGGGGGCCTCGGCACAGATACGCAGTATTTT. Together with reference TRBV7-2 and TRBJ2-3, the CDR3 gives the full variable domain: GAGVSQSPSNKVTEKGKDVELRCDPISGHTALYWYRQSLGQGLEFLIYFQGNSAPDKSGLPSDRFSAERTGGSVSTLTIQRTQQEDSAVYLCASRITGGLGTDTQYFGPGTRLTVL.

This clone was detected only once. The chain joins TRBV30 to TRBJ1-2; D gene uncertain. CDR3 length: 12 amino acids. Germline V gene sequence: CDR1 GTSNPN, CDR2 SVGIG (reference sequence). V was cut by 3 bases and J by 4 bases, with 9 bases left in between. The CDR3 loop reads CAWRQSGYGYTF. The CDR3 DNA reads as TGTGCCTGGAGGCAATCCGGCTATGGCTACACCTTC.